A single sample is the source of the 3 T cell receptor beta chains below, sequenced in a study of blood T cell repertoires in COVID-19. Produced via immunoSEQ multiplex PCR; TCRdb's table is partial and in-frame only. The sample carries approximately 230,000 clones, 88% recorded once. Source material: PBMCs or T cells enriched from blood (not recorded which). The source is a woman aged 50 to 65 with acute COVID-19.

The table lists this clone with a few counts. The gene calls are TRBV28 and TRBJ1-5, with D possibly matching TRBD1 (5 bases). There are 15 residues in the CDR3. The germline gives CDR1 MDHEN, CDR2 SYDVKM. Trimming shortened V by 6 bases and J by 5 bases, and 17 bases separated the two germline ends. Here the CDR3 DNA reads TGTGCCAGCAGCACGGGGGGATCGGCCCATCAGCCCCAGCATTTT. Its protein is CASSTGGSAHQPQHF.

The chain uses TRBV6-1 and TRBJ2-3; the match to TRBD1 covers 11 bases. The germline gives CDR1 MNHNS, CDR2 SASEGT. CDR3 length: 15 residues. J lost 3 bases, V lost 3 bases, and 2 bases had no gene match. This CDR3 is CASSDGQGATDTQYF. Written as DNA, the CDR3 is TGTGCCAGCAGTGACGGACAGGGGGCGACAGATACGCAGTATTTT.

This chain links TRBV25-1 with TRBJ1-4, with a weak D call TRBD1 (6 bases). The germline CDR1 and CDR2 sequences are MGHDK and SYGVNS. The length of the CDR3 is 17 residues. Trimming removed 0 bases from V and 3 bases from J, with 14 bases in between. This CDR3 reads CASSEYPAPGANEKLFF. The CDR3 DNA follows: TGTGCCAGCAGTGAATATCCCGCCCCAGGGGCTAATGAAAAACTGTTTTTT.